These 20 T cell receptor beta chains share one sample of origin, sequenced in a study of shared clonotypes between healthy human individuals. Measured with immunoSEQ multiplex PCR; TCRdb has only the in-frame clones, and not every one. The sample contains about 1 million clones, around 75% of which appear only once. Sequenced: memory CD4+ T cells sorted from blood. Subset of the sample: CD45RA-negative fraction. The receptors come from a man younger than 35 in good health.

This chain links TRBV6-6 with TRBJ2-5; D is ambiguous. In germline, CDR1 is MNHNY, CDR2 SVGAGI (reference sequence). Trimming took off 5 bases at V and 5 bases at J, with 6 bases between the two ends. This CDR3 contains 11 residues. The CDR3, as DNA: TGTGCCAGCAGTCAACGGGAGACCCAGTACTTC. Translating it yields CASSQRETQYF.

In this sample, this clone turned up once. This rearrangement joins TRBV11-3 to TRBJ2-7, with D uncertain. Germline loops: CDR1 SGHNT, CDR2 YENEEA. V was pared by 4 bases and J by 2 bases, with 9 bases between. The CDR3 sequence is 13 residues long. This CDR3 is CASSSTVTYEQYF. In nucleotides, the CDR3 is TGTGCCAGCAGCTCCACAGTCACCTACGAGCAGTACTTC.

This clone appeared once. The J gene is TRBJ1-2, the V gene TRBV5-4, with TRBD1 as a possible D gene (5 bases). The CDR3 is 15 residues long. Germline loops: CDR1 SGHNT, CDR2 YYREEE (reference sequence). V was clipped by 0 bases and J by 4 bases, with 13 bases between them. This CDR3 is CASSLAAGTTYGYTF. For the CDR3, the DNA is TGTGCCAGCAGCTTGGCGGCAGGGACCACCTATGGCTACACCTTC.

Remarks on this clone: The junction shows a germline mismatch at one end, possibly a read error. This chain joins TRBV10-1 and TRBJ2-2, with TRBD1 identical over 7 bases. CDR3 length: 15 residues. Germline values: CDR1 WNHNN, CDR2 SYGVQD (reference sequence). CDR3 bases: TGCGCCACCAGTGATGGGACAGCTAACACCGGGGAGCTGTTTTTT. This codes for CATSDGTANTGELFF.

The chain couples TRBV6-6 to TRBJ1-5, with 7 bases matching TRBD1. The length of the CDR3 is 14 residues. V lost 3 bases to trimming and J lost 5 bases; unmatched junction nucleotides: 4. CDR1 and CDR2 from the germline V gene are MNHNY and SVGAGI (reference sequence). As DNA, the CDR3 is TGTGCCAGCAGTTATTCAGGACAGGATCAGCCCCAGCATTTT. As protein: CASSYSGQDQPQHF.

The gene calls are TRBV5-1 and TRBJ2-3, with 10 nucleotides matching TRBD2. Per germline, CDR1 SGHRS and CDR2 YFSETQ. Trimming removed 4 bases from V and 3 bases from J; junction bases left unmatched: 11. The CDR3 extends over 17 amino acids. The CDR3 sequence is CASSPRDSGRWTDTQYF. CDR3 DNA: TGCGCCAGCAGCCCCCGGGATAGCGGGAGGTGGACAGATACGCAGTATTTT.

V is TRBV28 and J is TRBJ2-5; 16 nucleotides line up with TRBD2. V lost 5 bases to trimming and J lost 4 bases; unmatched junction nucleotides: 4. CDR3 length: 16 residues. Germline V gives CDR1 MDHEN, CDR2 SYDVKM. The DNA of the CDR3 is TGTGCCAGCAGTGGGGGACTAGCGGGAGGGAGAGAGACCCAGTACTTC. It translates to CASSGGLAGGRETQYF.

This chain joins TRBV28 and TRBJ2-7; TRBD2 matches 9 bases. CDR1 MDHEN and CDR2 SYDVKM come from the germline V gene. CDR3 length: 15 amino acids. V lost 6 bases, J lost 1 base, and 7 bases stayed unmatched. In DNA form, the CDR3 reads TGTGCCAGCAGCCGCAGCGGGGGGTTTTCCTACGAGCAGTACTTC. It translates to CASSRSGGFSYEQYF.

This chain links TRBV18 with TRBJ1-5; tentatively, D is TRBD1 (6 bases). The V gene's germline CDR1 is KGHSH and CDR2 LQKENI. This CDR3 has 15 residues. V was cut by 1 base and J by 6 bases, with 13 bases left in between. CDR3 nucleotide sequence: TGTGCCAGCTCACCACAGGCAGGGGTTGGTCAGCCCCAGCATTTT. It is translated as CASSPQAGVGQPQHF. The whole variable domain, filled in from reference TRBV18 and TRBJ1-5, reads NAGVMQNPRHLVRRRGQEARLRCSPMKGHSHVYWYRQLPEEGLKFMVYLQKENIIDESGMPKERFSAEFPKEGPSILRIQQVVRGDSAAYFCASSPQAGVGQPQHFGDGTRLSIL.

The V gene is TRBV6-6, the J gene TRBJ2-5; 9 positions agree with TRBD1. Germline V gene sequence: CDR1 MNHNY, CDR2 SVGAGI (reference sequence). The junction had 5 bases not matched to a gene; V was cut back by 3 bases and J by 3 bases. The CDR3 totals 15 residues. The CDR3 sequence is CASSYGQGRKETQYF. CDR3 DNA sequence: TGTGCCAGCAGTTATGGACAGGGGCGCAAAGAGACCCAGTACTTC.

V gene TRBV19 combines with J gene TRBJ1-5; perhaps TRBD1 as D (6 bases). Trimming removed 3 bases at V and 3 bases at J, with 6 bases between. The germline V gene encodes CDR1 LNHDA and CDR2 SQIVND (reference sequence). CDR3 length equals 13 residues. CDR3 nucleotides: TGTGCCAGTAGTATGGGGGCCAATCAGCCCCAGCATTTT. This codes for CASSMGANQPQHF.

As for this clone: The same CDR3 also results from other DNA sequences found in this sample. J is TRBJ2-2 and V is TRBV7-2, with D unresolved. Trimming removed 5 bases at V and 1 base at J, with 8 bases between. The CDR3 is 14 amino acids. Germline CDR1 and CDR2: SGHTA and FQGNSA. CDR3 in DNA: TGTGCCAGCAGCCTCACGGGGAACACCGGGGAGCTGTTTTTT. Translated, it gives CASSLTGNTGELFF.

This rearrangement joins TRBV2 to TRBJ2-5; no firm D call. The CDR3 contains 14 residues. The ends were cut back, 3 bases at V and 4 bases at J, with 12 bases in the middle. CDR1 is SNHLY and CDR2 is FYNNEI in the germline V gene. The CDR3 DNA follows: TGTGCCAGCAGTGATGCCGCGGTCGGAGAGACCCAGTACTTC. Residues: CASSDAAVGETQYF.

The chain is built from TRBV7-2 and TRBJ2-7; D is perhaps TRBD2 (5 bases). V gave up 4 bases and J gave up 1 base, with 11 bases separating them. The CDR3 is made up of 14 amino acids. From germline, CDR1 is SGHTA and CDR2 FQGNSA. CDR3: CASSSQTTSYEQYF. CDR3 bases: TGTGCCAGCAGCTCCCAGACTACATCCTACGAGCAGTACTTC.

The CDR3 coding sequence is TGTGCCAGCAGCTTGGTATCGGACACTTATAATTCACCCCTCCACTTT. It yields the protein CASSLVSDTYNSPLHF. This chain uses TRBV5-5 with TRBJ1-6; possibly TRBD1 for D (5 bases). Trimming left V 0 bases short and J 4 bases short, with 11 bases between. This CDR3 spans 16 amino acids. Germline values: CDR1 SGHKS, CDR2 YYEKEE (reference sequence).

This chain connects TRBV30 to TRBJ2-7; D may be TRBD1 (6 bases). The V end was cut by 3 bases, the J end by 1 base, with 10 bases between. Germline CDR1 GTSNPN, CDR2 SVGIG (reference sequence). There are 13 residues in the CDR3. CDR3: CAWRDDRSYEQYF. In nucleotides, the CDR3 is TGTGCCTGGAGGGATGACAGGTCCTACGAGCAGTACTTC.

The chain's CDR3 is CASSLLANTGELFF. The CDR3 coding sequence is TGTGCCAGCAGCTTACTAGCGAACACCGGGGAGCTGTTTTTT. The gene calls are TRBV5-8 and TRBJ2-2, with a tentative D call TRBD2 (5 bases). The V and J ends lost 2 bases and 0 bases respectively, with 5 bases between them. This CDR3 has 14 residues. Per germline, CDR1 SGHTS and CDR2 YDEGEE. Looking up the rest from reference TRBV5-8 and TRBJ2-2 gives the full variable domain: EAGVTQSPTHLIKTRGQQATLRCSPISGHTSVYWYQQALGLGLQFLLWYDEGEERNRGNFPPRFSGRQFPNYSSELNVNALELEDSALYLCASSLLANTGELFFGEGSRLTVL.

This chain joins TRBV29-1 and TRBJ2-3; D gene ambiguous. This CDR3 has 13 residues. The germline V gene encodes CDR1 SQVTM and CDR2 ANQGSEA. V lost 6 bases and J lost 0, with 10 bases in between. CDR3 sequence: CSVEPPSTDTQYF. CDR3 bases: TGCAGCGTCGAACCCCCTAGCACAGATACGCAGTATTTT.

J is TRBJ2-4 and V is TRBV5-1, with 7 bases that match TRBD1. The CDR3 loop spans 15 amino acids. J gave up 8 bases and V 0 bases, and 8 bases lay outside the gene matches. CDR1 and CDR2 (germline): SGHRS, YFSETQ. CDR3 DNA: TGCGCCAGCAGCTTGGCAGGACAGGTTTTGGACATTCAGTACTTC. Translating gives CASSLAGQVLDIQYF.

The V and J genes are TRBV10-1 and TRBJ2-3, with D possibly TRBD2 on 6 matching bases. This CDR3 is built from 15 residues. V was pared by 0 bases and J by 2 bases, with 9 bases between. CDR1 is WNHNN, CDR2 SYGVQD, per germline (reference sequence). For the CDR3, the DNA is TGCGCCAGCAGTGAGTCGGTGGGACTCACAGATACGCAGTATTTT. Protein product: CASSESVGLTDTQYF.